This record covers a single T cell receptor beta chain. The antigen remains undetermined. The primer mix had 60 Vbeta and 13 Jbeta primers. Profiled with immunoSEQ multiplex PCR; TCRdb holds only in-frame clones, not every one. The sample lists about 130,000 clones, 81% occurring once. This entry is derived from a study of cytomegalovirus exposure and HLA in healthy donors. From germline, CDR1 is SGDLS and CDR2 YYNGEE. CDR3 size: 13 residues. Trimming removed 4 bases from V and 7 bases from J, with 12 bases in between. Study outcomes and limitations: For TCR beta chains, V- and J-gene trimming was later linked to a missense DCLRE1C variant. In an earlier analysis, most TCR beta V segments were productive about 87% or about 30% of the time. In a later analysis, around 18,000 TCR beta sequences were associated with HLA alleles at 0.05 false discovery rate.

This chain connects TRBV9 to TRBJ2-1, with TRBD2 as a possible D gene (7 bases). This clonotype was sampled from a young man in good health and CMV-seronegative. Sequenced: PBMCs. The CDR3, as DNA: TGTGCCAGCAGCAGGGGGGGTAGAAATGAGCAGTTCTTC. Protein: CASSRGGRNEQFF.